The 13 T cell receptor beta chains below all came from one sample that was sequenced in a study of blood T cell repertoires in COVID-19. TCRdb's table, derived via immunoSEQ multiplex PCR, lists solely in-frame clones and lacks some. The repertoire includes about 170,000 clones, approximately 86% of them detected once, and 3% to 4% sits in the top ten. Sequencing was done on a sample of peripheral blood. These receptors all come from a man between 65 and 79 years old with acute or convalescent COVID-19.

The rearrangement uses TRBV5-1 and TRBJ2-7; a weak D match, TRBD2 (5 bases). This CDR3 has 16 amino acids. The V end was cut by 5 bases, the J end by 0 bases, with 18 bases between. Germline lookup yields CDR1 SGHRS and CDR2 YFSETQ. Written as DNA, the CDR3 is TGCGCCAGCAGTCATTCTAGCTTACAGAGCTCCTACGAGCAGTACTTC. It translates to CASSHSSLQSSYEQYF.

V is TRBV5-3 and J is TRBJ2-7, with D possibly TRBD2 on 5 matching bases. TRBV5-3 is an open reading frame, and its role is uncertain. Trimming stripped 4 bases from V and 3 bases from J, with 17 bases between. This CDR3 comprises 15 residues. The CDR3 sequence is CARSGNLSGDYEQYF. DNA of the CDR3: TGTGCCAGAAGCGGGAACCTCTCCGGGGACTACGAGCAGTACTTC.

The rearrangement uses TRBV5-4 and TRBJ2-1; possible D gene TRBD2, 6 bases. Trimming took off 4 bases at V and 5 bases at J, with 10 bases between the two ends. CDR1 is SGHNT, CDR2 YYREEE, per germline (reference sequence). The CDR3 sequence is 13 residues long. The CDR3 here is CASSRDWNNEQFF. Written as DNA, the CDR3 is TGTGCCAGCAGCCGGGACTGGAACAATGAGCAGTTCTTC. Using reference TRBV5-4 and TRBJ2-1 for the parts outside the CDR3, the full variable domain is ETGVTQSPTHLIKTRGQQVTLRCSSQSGHNTVSWYQQALGQGPQFIFQYYREEENGRGNFPPRFSGLQFPNYSSELNVNALELDDSALYLCASSRDWNNEQFFGPGTRLTVL.

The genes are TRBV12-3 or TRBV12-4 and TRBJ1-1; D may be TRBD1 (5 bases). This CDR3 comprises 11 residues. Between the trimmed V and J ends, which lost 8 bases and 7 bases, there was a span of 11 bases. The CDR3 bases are TGTGCCAGCCACAGGTGGGGTGAAGCTTTCTTT. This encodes CASHRWGEAFF.

The chain's CDR3 is CASSPSTTYGYTF. The DNA for the CDR3 is TGCGCCAGCAGCCCGAGCACGACATATGGCTACACCTTC. The genes are TRBV5-1 and TRBJ1-2; D gene uncertain. Trimming removed 4 bases at V and 5 bases at J, with 12 bases between. CDR3 length equals 13 residues. CDR1 is SGHRS and CDR2 is YFSETQ in the germline V gene. Looking up the rest from reference TRBV5-1 and TRBJ1-2 gives the full variable domain: KAGVTQTPRYLIKTRGQQVTLSCSPISGHRSVSWYQQTPGQGLQFLFEYFSETQRNKGNFPGRFSGRQFSNSRSEMNVSTLELGDSALYLCASSPSTTYGYTFGSGTRLTVV.

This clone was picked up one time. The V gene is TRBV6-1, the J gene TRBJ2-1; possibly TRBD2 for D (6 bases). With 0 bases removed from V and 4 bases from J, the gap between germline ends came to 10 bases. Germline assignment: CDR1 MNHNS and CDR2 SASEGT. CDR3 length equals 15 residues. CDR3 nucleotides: TGTGCCAGCAGTGAAGCGCGGCGGGAATACAATGAGCAGTTCTTC. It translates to CASSEARREYNEQFF.

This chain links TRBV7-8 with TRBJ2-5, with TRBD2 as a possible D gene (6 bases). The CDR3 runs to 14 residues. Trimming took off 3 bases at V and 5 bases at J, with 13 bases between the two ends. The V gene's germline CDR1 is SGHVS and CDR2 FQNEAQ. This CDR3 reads CASSFNSGEETQYF. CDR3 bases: TGTGCCAGCAGCTTTAATAGCGGCGAGGAGACCCAGTACTTC.

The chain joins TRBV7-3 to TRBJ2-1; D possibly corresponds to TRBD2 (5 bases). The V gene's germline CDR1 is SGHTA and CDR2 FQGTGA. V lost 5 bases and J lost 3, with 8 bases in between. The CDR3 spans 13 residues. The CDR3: CASSARDYNEQFF. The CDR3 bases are TGTGCCAGCAGCGCCCGGGACTACAATGAGCAGTTCTTC. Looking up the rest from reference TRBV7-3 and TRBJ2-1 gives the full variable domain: GAGVSQTPSNKVTEKGKYVELRCDPISGHTALYWYRQSLGQGPEFLIYFQGTGAADDSGLPNDRFFAVRPEGSVSTLKIQRTERGDSAVYLCASSARDYNEQFFGPGTRLTVL.

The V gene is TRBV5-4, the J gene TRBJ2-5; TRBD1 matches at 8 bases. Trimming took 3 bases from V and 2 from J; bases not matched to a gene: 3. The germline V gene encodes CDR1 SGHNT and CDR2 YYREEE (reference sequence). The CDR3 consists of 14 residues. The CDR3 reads CASSWGQVQETQYF. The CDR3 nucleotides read TGTGCCAGCAGCTGGGGACAGGTTCAAGAGACCCAGTACTTC. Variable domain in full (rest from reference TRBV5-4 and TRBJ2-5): ETGVTQSPTHLIKTRGQQVTLRCSSQSGHNTVSWYQQALGQGPQFIFQYYREEENGRGNFPPRFSGLQFPNYSSELNVNALELDDSALYLCASSWGQVQETQYFGPGTRLLVL.

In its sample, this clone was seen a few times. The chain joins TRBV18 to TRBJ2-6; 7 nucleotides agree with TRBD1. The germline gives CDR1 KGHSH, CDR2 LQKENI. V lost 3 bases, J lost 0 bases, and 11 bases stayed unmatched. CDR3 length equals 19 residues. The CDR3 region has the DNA TGTGCCAGCTCACCTCTCCCGTCGACAGGGACCTCTGGGGCCAACGTCCTGACTTTC. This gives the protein CASSPLPSTGTSGANVLTF.

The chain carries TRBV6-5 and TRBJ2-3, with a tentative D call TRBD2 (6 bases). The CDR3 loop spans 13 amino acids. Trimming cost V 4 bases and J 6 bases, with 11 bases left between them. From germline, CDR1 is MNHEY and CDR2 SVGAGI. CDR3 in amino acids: CASSSWGEDTQYF. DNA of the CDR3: TGTGCCAGCAGTTCGTGGGGGGAGGATACGCAGTATTTT.

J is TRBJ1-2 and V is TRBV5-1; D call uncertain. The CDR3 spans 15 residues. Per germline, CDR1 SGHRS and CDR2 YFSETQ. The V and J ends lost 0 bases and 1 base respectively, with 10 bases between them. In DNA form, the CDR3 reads TGCGCCAGCAGCTTGGGGAACAGCCTTAACTATGGCTACACCTTC. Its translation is CASSLGNSLNYGYTF.

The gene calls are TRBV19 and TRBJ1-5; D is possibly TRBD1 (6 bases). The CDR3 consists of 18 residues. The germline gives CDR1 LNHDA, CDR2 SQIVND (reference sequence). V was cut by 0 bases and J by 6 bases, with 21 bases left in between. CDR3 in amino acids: CASSIDRSGRGLSQPQHF. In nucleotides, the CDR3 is TGTGCCAGTAGTATAGATCGCTCAGGCAGGGGCTTAAGTCAGCCCCAGCATTTT.